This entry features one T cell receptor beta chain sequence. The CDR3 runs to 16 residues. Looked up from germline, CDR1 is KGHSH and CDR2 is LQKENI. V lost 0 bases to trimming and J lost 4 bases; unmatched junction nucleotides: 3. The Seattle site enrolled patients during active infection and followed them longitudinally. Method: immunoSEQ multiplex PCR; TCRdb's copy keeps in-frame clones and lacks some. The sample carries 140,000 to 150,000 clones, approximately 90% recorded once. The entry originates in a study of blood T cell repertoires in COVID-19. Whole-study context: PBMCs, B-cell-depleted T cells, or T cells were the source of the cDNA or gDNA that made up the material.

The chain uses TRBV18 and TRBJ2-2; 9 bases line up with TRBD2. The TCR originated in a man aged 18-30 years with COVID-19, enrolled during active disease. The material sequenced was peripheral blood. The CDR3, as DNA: TGTGCCAGCTCACCACCTAGCGGGAGTGTCACCGGGGAGCTGTTTTTT. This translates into CASSPPSGSVTGELFF.